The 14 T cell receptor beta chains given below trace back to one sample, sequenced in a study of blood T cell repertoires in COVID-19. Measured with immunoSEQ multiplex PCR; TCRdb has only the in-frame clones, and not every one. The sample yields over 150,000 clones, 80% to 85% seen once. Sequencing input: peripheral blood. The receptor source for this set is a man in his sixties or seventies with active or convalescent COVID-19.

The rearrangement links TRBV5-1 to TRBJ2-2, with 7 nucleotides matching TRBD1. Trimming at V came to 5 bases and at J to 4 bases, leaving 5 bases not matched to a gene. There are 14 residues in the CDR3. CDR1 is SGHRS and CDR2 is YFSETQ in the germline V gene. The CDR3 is CASSLAGGTGELFF. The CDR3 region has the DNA TGCGCCAGCAGTCTTGCAGGGGGCACCGGGGAGCTGTTTTTT.

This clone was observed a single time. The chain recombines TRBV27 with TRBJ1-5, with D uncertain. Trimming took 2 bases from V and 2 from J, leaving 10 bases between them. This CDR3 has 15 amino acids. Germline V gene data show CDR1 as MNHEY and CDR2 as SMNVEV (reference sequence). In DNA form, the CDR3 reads TGTGCCAGCAGTTTAGGTGGGCCCCGCAATCAGCCCCAGCATTTT. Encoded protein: CASSLGGPRNQPQHF.

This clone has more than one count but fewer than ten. The CDR3: CASSEVFLQPQHF. For the CDR3, the DNA is TGTGCCAGCAGTGAAGTGTTTCTGCAGCCCCAGCATTTT. V usage is TRBV6-1 and J usage is TRBJ1-5; D gene uncertain. The germline gives CDR1 MNHNS, CDR2 SASEGT. This CDR3 spans 13 amino acids. Trimming pared 1 base from V and 7 bases from J, leaving 8 bases between.

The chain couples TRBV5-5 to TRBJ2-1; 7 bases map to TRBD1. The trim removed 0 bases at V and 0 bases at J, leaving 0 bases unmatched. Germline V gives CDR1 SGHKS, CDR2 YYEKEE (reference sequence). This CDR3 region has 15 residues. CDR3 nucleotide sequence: TGTGCCAGCAGCTTGGACAGGGGCTCCTACAATGAGCAGTTCTTC. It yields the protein CASSLDRGSYNEQFF. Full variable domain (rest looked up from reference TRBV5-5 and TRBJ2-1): DAGVTQSPTHLIKTRGQQVTLRCSPISGHKSVSWYQQVLGQGPQFIFQYYEKEERGRGNFPDRFSARQFPNYSSELNVNALLLGDSALYLCASSLDRGSYNEQFFGPGTRLTVL.

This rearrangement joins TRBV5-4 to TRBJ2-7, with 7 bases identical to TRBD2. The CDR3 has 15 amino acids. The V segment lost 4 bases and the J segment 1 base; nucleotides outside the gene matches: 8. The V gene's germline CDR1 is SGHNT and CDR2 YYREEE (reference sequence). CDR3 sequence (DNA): TGTGCCAGCAGCCGGGGAGGGTTGGGTTCCTACGAGCAGTACTTC. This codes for CASSRGGLGSYEQYF.

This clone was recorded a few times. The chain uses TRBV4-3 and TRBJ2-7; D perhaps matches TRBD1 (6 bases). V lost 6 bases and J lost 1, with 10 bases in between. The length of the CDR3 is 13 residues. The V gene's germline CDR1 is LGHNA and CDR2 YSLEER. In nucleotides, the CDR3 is TGCGCCAGCAGTCCTGGACAGTCCTACGAGCAGTACTTC. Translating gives CASSPGQSYEQYF.

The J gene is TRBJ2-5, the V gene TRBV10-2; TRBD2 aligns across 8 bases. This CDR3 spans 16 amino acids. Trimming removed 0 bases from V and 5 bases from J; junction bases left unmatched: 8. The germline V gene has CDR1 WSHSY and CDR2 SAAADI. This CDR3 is CASSESATSDLETQYF. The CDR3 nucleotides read TGCGCCAGCAGTGAGTCCGCGACTAGCGATCTGGAGACCCAGTACTTC.

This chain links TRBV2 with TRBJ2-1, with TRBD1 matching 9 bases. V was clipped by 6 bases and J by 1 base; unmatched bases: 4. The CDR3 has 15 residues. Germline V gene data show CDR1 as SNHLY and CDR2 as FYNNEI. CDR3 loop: CASRATGGSYNEQFF. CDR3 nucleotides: TGTGCCAGCAGGGCGACAGGGGGGTCCTACAATGAGCAGTTCTTC.

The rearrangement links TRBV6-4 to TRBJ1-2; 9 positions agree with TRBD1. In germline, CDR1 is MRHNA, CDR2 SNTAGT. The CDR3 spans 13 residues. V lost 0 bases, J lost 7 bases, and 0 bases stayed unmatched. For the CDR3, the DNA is TGTGCCAGCAGTGACTCGACAGGGGGTGGCTACACCTTC. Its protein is CASSDSTGGGYTF.

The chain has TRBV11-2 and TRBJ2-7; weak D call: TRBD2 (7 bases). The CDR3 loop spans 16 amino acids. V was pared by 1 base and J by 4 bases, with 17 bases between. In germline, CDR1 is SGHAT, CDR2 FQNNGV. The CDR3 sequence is CASSLVRGGGSYEQYF. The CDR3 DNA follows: TGTGCCAGCAGCTTAGTTAGGGGGGGAGGGTCGTACGAGCAGTACTTC.

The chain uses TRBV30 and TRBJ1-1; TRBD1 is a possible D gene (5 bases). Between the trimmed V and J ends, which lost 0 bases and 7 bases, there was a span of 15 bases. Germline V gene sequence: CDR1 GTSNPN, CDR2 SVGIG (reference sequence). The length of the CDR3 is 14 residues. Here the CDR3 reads CAWSVLGHPFEAFF. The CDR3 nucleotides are TGTGCCTGGAGTGTCCTCGGACACCCCTTTGAAGCTTTCTTT.

The CDR3 spells CASSSGGANTIYF. Here the CDR3 DNA reads TGTGCCAGCAGCTCAGGGGGAGCAAACACCATATATTTT. The chain uses TRBV11-2 and TRBJ1-3; the match to TRBD1 covers 7 bases. The ends lost 4 bases at V and 6 bases at J; junction bases unmatched: 3. Germline CDR1 is SGHAT and CDR2 is FQNNGV. This CDR3 is built from 13 residues.

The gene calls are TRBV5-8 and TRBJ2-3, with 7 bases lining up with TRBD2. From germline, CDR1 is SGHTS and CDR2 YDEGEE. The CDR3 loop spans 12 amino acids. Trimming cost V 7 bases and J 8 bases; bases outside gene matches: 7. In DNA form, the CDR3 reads TGTGCCAGCCCCCTGGGGGGGGGTACGCAGTATTTT. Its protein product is CASPLGGGTQYF. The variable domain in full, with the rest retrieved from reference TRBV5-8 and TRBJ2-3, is EAGVTQSPTHLIKTRGQQATLRCSPISGHTSVYWYQQALGLGLQFLLWYDEGEERNRGNFPPRFSGRQFPNYSSELNVNALELEDSALYLCASPLGGGTQYFGPGTRLTVL.

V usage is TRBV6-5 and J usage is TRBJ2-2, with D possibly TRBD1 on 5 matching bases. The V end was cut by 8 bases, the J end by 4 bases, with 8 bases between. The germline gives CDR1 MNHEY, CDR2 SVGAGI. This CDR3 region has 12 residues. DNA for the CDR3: TGTGCCAGCGGCAGGGTCACCGGGGAGCTGTTTTTT. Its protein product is CASGRVTGELFF.